One sample yielded the 27 T cell receptor beta chains listed below, sequenced in a study of control samples from healthy donors and cancer patients. Generated by immunoSEQ multiplex PCR, the TCRdb table keeps only in-frame clones and is missing some. The sample includes 200,000 to 250,000 clones, around 94% seen only once; the top ten take less than 1.6%. The sample comprised blood. The receptors derive from a man aged 50 to 59 in good health.

The rearrangement uses TRBV7-9 and TRBJ1-1; no clear D. The CDR3 extends over 13 amino acids. V lost 5 bases to trimming and J lost 10 bases, with 17 bases between them. Looked up from germline, CDR1 is SEHNR and CDR2 is FQNEAQ (reference sequence). The CDR3 nucleotides read TGTGCCAGCAGCCTCATGAGTGGGTTATCAGCTTTCTTT. Its translation: CASSLMSGLSAFF.

The chain has TRBV4-2 and TRBJ1-1; D is unclear. Germline CDR1 LGHNA, CDR2 YNFKEQ. CDR3 length equals 16 residues. With 1 base removed from V and 0 bases from J, the gap between germline ends came to 12 bases. The CDR3 here is CASSQAGGEMNTEAFF. CDR3 DNA: TGTGCCAGCAGCCAAGCCGGTGGAGAAATGAACACTGAAGCTTTCTTT.

This clone was seen once. This sequence joins TRBV5-1 and TRBJ1-1, with 7 bases fitting TRBD1. The CDR3 extends over 15 amino acids. Losses at the gene ends were 4 bases for V and 4 bases for J; bases not matched to a gene: 10. Germline loops: CDR1 SGHRS, CDR2 YFSETQ. The DNA of the CDR3 is TGCGCCAGCAGCCCGGGAGGGGGCGAGGTCACTGAAGCTTTCTTT. Amino acids: CASSPGGGEVTEAFF.

The rearrangement uses TRBV6-1 and TRBJ1-5; the D is unclear. The CDR3 extends over 14 amino acids. With 0 bases removed from V and 4 bases from J, the gap between germline ends came to 7 bases. Germline-derived CDR1 and CDR2 are MNHNS and SASEGT. The CDR3 protein is CASSEAWKNQPQHF. The CDR3 DNA follows: TGTGCCAGCAGTGAAGCATGGAAGAATCAGCCCCAGCATTTT.

CDR3 bases: TGTGCCAGCAGCCAAGGGGGGGGAGTGGGCAATTCACCCCTCCACTTT. Translation: CASSQGGGVGNSPLHF. V is TRBV4-2 and J is TRBJ1-6, with TRBD1 as a possible D gene (5 bases). Germline V CDR1 and CDR2: LGHNA, YNFKEQ. Trimming pared 1 base from V and 7 bases from J, leaving 14 bases between. The CDR3 has 16 amino acids.

The chain combines TRBV3-1 (or the pseudogene TRBV3-2) with TRBJ2-5; 11 bases map to TRBD2. Trimming removed 4 bases from V and 2 bases from J; junction bases left unmatched: 15. This CDR3 contains 19 residues. The germline gives CDR1 LGHDT, CDR2 YNNKEL (reference sequence). This chain's CDR3 is CASSPPVLAGVPGQETQYF. The CDR3 bases are TGTGCCAGCAGCCCTCCGGTACTAGCGGGGGTTCCAGGACAAGAGACCCAGTACTTC.

The chain employs TRBV12-3 or TRBV12-4 and TRBJ2-7; the match to TRBD1 covers 8 bases. The J segment lost 7 bases and the V segment lost 1 base, leaving 3 bases of the junction unmatched. This CDR3 has 13 residues. CDR3 DNA: TGTGCCAGCAGTTTAGAGCAGGGGGCAGAGCAGTACGTC. Translating gives CASSLEQGAEQYV.

The V gene is TRBV3-1 (or the pseudogene TRBV3-2), the J gene TRBJ2-7, with D possibly being TRBD2 (5 bases). The V end was cut by 0 bases, the J end by 2 bases, with 14 bases between. Germline V lookup: CDR1 LGHDT, CDR2 YNNKEL (reference sequence). This CDR3 contains 16 residues. The CDR3: CASSQDYKAAPYEQYF. The DNA of the CDR3 is TGTGCCAGCAGCCAAGATTATAAAGCGGCTCCCTACGAGCAGTACTTC.

In DNA, the CDR3 is TGTGCCAGCAGTCTAGGCGGAGGTGGCTACACCTTC. Amino acids: CASSLGGGGYTF. The chain joins TRBV2 to TRBJ1-2; D remains ambiguous. This CDR3 contains 12 residues. The germline V gene has CDR1 SNHLY and CDR2 FYNNEI. V was clipped by 5 bases and J by 7 bases, with 11 bases between them.

J is TRBJ1-1 and V is TRBV19; unclear D gene. Germline lookup yields CDR1 LNHDA and CDR2 SQIVND (reference sequence). The germline V and J ends were trimmed by 3 bases and 7 bases, with 15 bases remaining between them. The CDR3 runs to 14 residues. The chain's CDR3 is CASSIPGRYYEAFF. The CDR3 DNA sequence: TGTGCCAGTAGTATCCCGGGAAGATACTATGAAGCTTTCTTT.

V gene TRBV29-1 combines with J gene TRBJ1-5, with D hard to call. Trimming stripped 5 bases from V and 5 bases from J, with 13 bases between. This CDR3 has 13 residues. Germline V gives CDR1 SQVTM, CDR2 ANQGSEA. The CDR3 protein is CSVSSGIDQPQHF. CDR3 in DNA: TGCAGCGTTTCCTCAGGAATAGATCAGCCCCAGCATTTT. The whole variable domain, filled in from reference TRBV29-1 and TRBJ1-5, reads SAVISQKPSRDICQRGTSLTIQCQVDSQVTMMFWYRQQPGQSLTLIATANQGSEATYESGFVIDKFPISRPNLTFSTLTVSNMSPEDSSIYLCSVSSGIDQPQHFGDGTRLSIL.

The chain joins TRBV2 to TRBJ2-1; 13 nucleotides agree with TRBD2. Germline lookup yields CDR1 SNHLY and CDR2 FYNNEI. The J segment lost 0 bases and the V segment lost 6 bases, leaving 8 bases of the junction unmatched. This CDR3 has 18 amino acids. The CDR3 protein is CASRLTSGGLSSYNEQFF. The CDR3 region has the DNA TGTGCCAGCAGACTGACTAGCGGGGGGCTAAGCTCCTACAATGAGCAGTTCTTC.

V usage is TRBV29-1 and J usage is TRBJ2-1; 11 positions agree with TRBD2. CDR3 length: 13 residues. Germline loops: CDR1 SQVTM, CDR2 ANQGSEA. The V segment lost 4 bases and the J segment 7 bases; nucleotides outside the gene matches: 3. The CDR3 protein is CSVALAGGNEQFF. The CDR3 DNA reads TGCAGCGTTGCGCTAGCGGGGGGAAATGAGCAGTTCTTC.

This chain connects TRBV5-6 to TRBJ1-2; the D gene is possibly TRBD1 (5 bases). Deletions cut 3 bases from V and 8 bases from J, with 17 bases between. Germline V gene data show CDR1 as SGHDT and CDR2 as YYEEEE. The length of the CDR3 is 14 residues. In nucleotides, the CDR3 is TGTGCCAGCAGCTCAAGGGACTACGGGGGAGGCTACACCTTC. Its protein is CASSSRDYGGGYTF.

V gene TRBV7-2 combines with J gene TRBJ2-2, with D possibly matching TRBD2 (7 bases). This CDR3 contains 16 residues. Germline values: CDR1 SGHTA, CDR2 FQGNSA. Trimming pared 5 bases from V and 4 bases from J, leaving 17 bases between. For the CDR3, the DNA is TGTGCCAGCAGCCCCCGCGGGGGCGTCTCCACCGGGGAGCTGTTTTTT. Its translation: CASSPRGGVSTGELFF. The full variable domain, with the rest looked up from reference TRBV7-2 and TRBJ2-2, is GAGVSQSPSNKVTEKGKDVELRCDPISGHTALYWYRQSLGQGLEFLIYFQGNSAPDKSGLPSDRFSAERTGGSVSTLTIQRTQQEDSAVYLCASSPRGGVSTGELFFGEGSRLTVL.

The genes are TRBV2 and TRBJ2-7, with TRBD1 identical over 9 bases. J lost 1 base, V lost 8 bases, and 3 bases had no gene match. The CDR3 has 13 amino acids. Germline CDR1 is SNHLY and CDR2 is FYNNEI. CDR3 in amino acids: CASGGTGSYEQYF. In DNA, the CDR3 is TGTGCCAGCGGGGGGACAGGGTCCTACGAGCAGTACTTC.

Only one count was recorded for this clone. This rearrangement joins TRBV19 to TRBJ1-2; possible D gene TRBD1, 6 bases. V lost 8 bases, J lost 1 base, and 14 bases lay in between. The CDR3 runs 14 residues. Germline loops: CDR1 LNHDA, CDR2 SQIVND (reference sequence). Here the CDR3 reads CASVQGTNNYGYTF. In nucleotides, the CDR3 is TGTGCCAGTGTCCAGGGGACCAATAACTATGGCTACACCTTC.

As for this clone: An end of the junction differs from the germline gene, which may be a read error. CDR3 in amino acids: CASSPDGPRFF. For the CDR3, the DNA is TGTGCCAGCAGTCCCGATGGTCCCAGGTTCTTC. V and J are TRBV6-6 and TRBJ2-7; D is ambiguous. CDR1 MNHNY and CDR2 SVGAGI come from the germline V gene (reference sequence). The CDR3 extends over 11 amino acids.

This chain links TRBV20-1 with TRBJ1-1; the D is unclear. This CDR3 is 15 amino acids long. V lost 3 bases and J 1 base, leaving 15 bases between the germline ends. Germline V CDR1 and CDR2: DFQATT, SNEGSKA (reference sequence). The CDR3 region has the DNA TGCAGTGCTAGTCCAGGCAGTAATTCGAACACTGAAGCTTTCTTT. Amino acids: CSASPGSNSNTEAFF.

This chain uses TRBV2 with TRBJ1-2, with a weak D call TRBD1 (5 bases). With 2 bases removed from V and 7 bases from J, the gap between germline ends came to 11 bases. This CDR3 spans 13 amino acids. CDR1 SNHLY and CDR2 FYNNEI come from the germline V gene. CDR3: CASSEMAGGGYTF. For the CDR3, the DNA is TGTGCCAGCAGTGAAATGGCGGGGGGTGGCTACACCTTC.

CDR3 residues: CASSRGLAGTYNEQFF. In nucleotides, the CDR3 is TGTGCCAGCAGCAGAGGACTAGCGGGGACCTACAATGAGCAGTTCTTC. The rearrangement uses TRBV5-4 and TRBJ2-1; 12 bases are a match to TRBD2. Germline CDR1 SGHNT, CDR2 YYREEE (reference sequence). After removal of 4 bases from V and 2 bases from J, the junction contained 4 bases not matched to a gene. The CDR3 is made up of 16 amino acids.

This clone was seen only a few times. The rearrangement uses TRBV6-1 and TRBJ2-7; D uncertain. This CDR3 has 13 residues. V gave up 0 bases and J gave up 6 bases, with 9 bases separating them. Germline loops: CDR1 MNHNS, CDR2 SASEGT. CDR3: CASSEARPGEQYF. In DNA form, the CDR3 reads TGTGCCAGCAGTGAAGCCCGACCCGGCGAGCAGTACTTC.

The chain links TRBV11-2 to TRBJ1-2; 7 nucleotides align to TRBD1. Germline lookup yields CDR1 SGHAT and CDR2 FQNNGV. J gave up 0 bases and V 3 bases, and 7 bases lay outside the gene matches. The length of the CDR3 is 16 residues. The CDR3 DNA follows: TGTGCCAGCAGCTTGGGGGTCGACAGGGCTAACTATGGCTACACCTTC. Its protein is CASSLGVDRANYGYTF.

This clone has a handful of counts. V is TRBV24-1 and J is TRBJ2-7, with 8 bases lining up with TRBD2. The CDR3 has 14 amino acids. Germline CDR1 reads KGHDR; CDR2 reads SFDVKD. V lost 9 bases to trimming and J lost 0 bases; unmatched junction nucleotides: 6. The CDR3 DNA reads as TGTGCCACCGGGCCCGGGACTAGCTCCTACGAGCAGTACTTC. Translated, it gives CATGPGTSSYEQYF.

The chain has TRBV5-6 and TRBJ2-4; D possibly corresponds to TRBD2 (7 bases). V was trimmed by 4 bases and J by 7 bases, leaving 18 bases between them. Germline V lookup: CDR1 SGHDT, CDR2 YYEEEE. CDR3 size: 15 residues. CDR3 in amino acids: CASSPRGAPGNIQYF. The CDR3 DNA sequence: TGTGCCAGCAGCCCACGGGGGGCCCCTGGGAACATTCAGTACTTC.

This rearrangement joins TRBV10-3 to TRBJ2-2; D not resolved. Per germline, CDR1 ENHRY and CDR2 SYGVKD. V lost 0 bases and J 6 bases, leaving 8 bases between the germline ends. The CDR3 consists of 14 residues. The CDR3 sequence: CAISESPGAGELFF. In nucleotides, the CDR3 is TGTGCCATCAGTGAGTCACCGGGTGCCGGGGAGCTGTTTTTT.

The V and J genes are TRBV9 and TRBJ2-7; 7 positions match TRBD2. The germline gives CDR1 SGDLS, CDR2 YYNGEE. CDR3 length: 11 amino acids. The V and J ends lost 6 bases and 3 bases, in that order; junction bases with no gene match: 0. DNA of the CDR3: TGTGCCAGCAAGCGGGGCTACGAGCAGTACGTC. It yields the protein CASKRGYEQYV.